Following are 8 T cell receptor beta chains from one sample sequenced in a study of post-analysis software for immune sequencing data (dated by TCRdb to the mid-2010s). Broader findings and caveats from the paper: About five TRBV segments, including TRBV5-6, TRBV5-1 and TRBV20-1, were significantly more frequent in patients than controls.

These TCRs' antigens remain unknown. Libraries were made using PCR. TCRdb records Illumina HiSeq 2500 as the sequencer. Unique molecular identifiers were incorporated into TCR beta cDNA libraries to reduce PCR and sequencing biases. The raw public reads went through TCRdb reprocessing: fastp at Q25, MiXCR clone calling, in-frame beta chains kept. A single entry per CDR3 protein holds the most common genes and DNA from its merged rows. This sample gives roughly 730,000 distinct CDR3 sequences in total; 25% to 30% of them show up just once. The leading ten clones occupy around 0.56% of the sample. What was sequenced was blood. These receptors originate from a girl aged 5 to 17 with multiple sclerosis.

This clonotype was detected only a few times. The chain links TRBV4-3 to TRBJ2-3, with TRBD2 matching over 11 bases. The germline gives CDR1 LGHNA, CDR2 YSLEER. This CDR3 spans 18 amino acids. J lost 5 bases, V lost 0 bases, and 10 bases had no gene match. CDR3 nucleotide sequence: TGCGCCAGCAGCCAAGATCTAGAGGCTAGCGGGGGGATAGATACGCAGTATTTT. Protein sequence: CASSQDLEASGGIDTQYF.

The CDR3 region has the DNA TGTGCCAGCTCACCAAAGGACAGGGGGGTCGATGAGCAGTTCTTC. Protein product: CASSPKDRGVDEQFF. The chain is built from TRBV18 and TRBJ2-1; 10 bases map to TRBD1. The germline V gene encodes CDR1 KGHSH and CDR2 LQKENI. The CDR3 runs to 15 residues. V gave up 2 bases and J gave up 8 bases; unmatched junction bases: 6.

About this clonotype itself: A single base separates this from a much larger clone, so it may be a read error. The V gene is TRBV7-2, the J gene TRBJ2-5; either TRBD1 or TRBD2 may fit D (5 bases each). The DNA end lines up better with TRBJ2-7; the J call may be wrong. The CDR3 totals 16 residues. The V gene's germline CDR1 is SGHTA and CDR2 FQGNSA. The CDR3 protein is CACSPWGTRDSYEQYF. The CDR3 coding sequence is TGTGCCTGCAGCCCATGGGGGACGAGGGACTCCTACGAGCAGTACTTC.

The chain recombines TRBV7-9 with TRBJ1-5, with D unclear. V gave up 4 bases and J gave up 6 bases, with 16 bases separating them. Germline V gene data show CDR1 as SEHNR and CDR2 as FQNEAQ (reference sequence). The CDR3 sequence is 15 residues long. CDR3 nucleotides: TGTGCCAGCAGCTCCGCTCGGGGAGTGAGTCAGCCCCAGCATTTT. Translated: CASSSARGVSQPQHF.

In its sample, this clonotype was seen a few times. The V gene is TRBV2, the J gene TRBJ2-5, with TRBD1 as a possible D gene (6 bases). Deletions cut 7 bases from V and 11 bases from J, with 20 bases between. The CDR3 covers 13 residues. CDR1 and CDR2 from the germline V gene are SNHLY and FYNNEI. CDR3 bases: TGTGCCAGCATCTCATCAGGGGCGGCGGAGCAGTACTTC. Protein: CASISSGAAEQYF.

This clonotype was observed a few times. The chain recombines TRBV6-1 with TRBJ1-4; no definite D call. This CDR3 has 12 amino acids. Trimming cost V 4 bases and J 7 bases, with 7 bases left between them. Germline assignment: CDR1 MNHNS and CDR2 SASEGT. This chain's CDR3 is CASSVMGEKLFF. CDR3 DNA: TGTGCCAGCAGTGTAATGGGTGAAAAACTGTTTTTT.

Concerning this clonotype itself: The germline gene is not matched at one end of the junction; a read error may be the cause. The chain carries TRBV7-2 and TRBJ2-1; perhaps TRBD1 as D (7 bases). This CDR3 comprises 15 residues. Germline V CDR1 and CDR2: SGHTA, FQGNSA. CDR3 region: CAGSLAGGTYNEQFF. In nucleotides, the CDR3 is TGTGCCGGCAGCCTTGCAGGGGGGACCTACAATGAGCAGTTCTTC.

V is TRBV4-3 and J is TRBJ2-7; 12 bases are shared with TRBD1. Germline assignment: CDR1 LGHNA and CDR2 YSLEER. J gave up 0 bases and V 4 bases, and 4 bases lay outside the gene matches. This CDR3 has 16 residues. The CDR3 nucleotides are TGCGCCAGCAGCCCGTGGGGACAGGGGGCCTCCTACGAGCAGTACTTC. Translation: CASSPWGQGASYEQYF.